Below, 4 T cell receptor beta chains from the same sample are listed, as sequenced in a study of cytomegalovirus exposure and HLA in healthy donors. The method was immunoSEQ multiplex PCR; TCRdb's version includes in-frame clones alone and lacks a portion of them. Here the sample spans 140,000 to 150,000 clones, approximately 86% being singletons. The specimen sequenced was PBMCs. These receptor sequences come from a man between 18 and 35 years old in good health and CMV-seropositive.

The chain links TRBV2 to TRBJ1-2; 7 nucleotides line up with TRBD1. V trimming: 6 bases; J trimming: 6 bases; junction bases outside the gene matches: 4. The CDR3 covers 12 residues. Germline CDR1 is SNHLY and CDR2 is FYNNEI. The CDR3 DNA sequence: TGTGCCAGCAGGGGGACAGAAGATGGCTACACCTTC. Its translation is CASRGTEDGYTF.

The chain has TRBV18 and TRBJ1-2; no firm D call. Deletions cut 3 bases from V and 5 bases from J, with 10 bases between. Germline V lookup: CDR1 KGHSH, CDR2 LQKENI. This CDR3 has 13 amino acids. The CDR3 is CASSPERRYGYTF. CDR3 bases: TGTGCCAGCTCACCGGAGCGACGGTATGGCTACACCTTC.

V gene TRBV21-1 combines with J gene TRBJ2-7; the D call in the table, TRBD1, was not verified against the DNA. TRBV21-1 is an annotated pseudogene. The CDR3 consists of 14 residues. This CDR3 is CASSKKDRGDEQYF. CDR3 coding DNA: TGTGCCAGCAGCAAGAAGGACAGGGGGGACGAGCAGTACTTC.

The sample holds a few counts of this clone. The rearrangement joins TRBV14 to TRBJ1-2, with D unresolved. In germline, CDR1 is SGHDN, CDR2 FVKESK. V lost 3 bases, J lost 4 bases, and 6 bases lay in between. The CDR3 has 12 amino acids. The CDR3 bases are TGTGCCAGCAGCCAGTCACTCTATGGCTACACCTTC. Translating it yields CASSQSLYGYTF.